The clone carrying this TCR beta chain was seen only a few times. The antigen remains undetermined. This record comes from a study of cytomegalovirus exposure and HLA in healthy donors. Study-level findings and limits: In most subjects, TCR beta sequences reportedly gave accurate predictions of HLA-A and HLA-B alleles. In a later analysis, parvovirus B19, influenza, CMV and Epstein-Barr virus appeared linked to several top co-occurrence clusters.

Primers for the PCR totalled 60 Vbeta and 13 Jbeta. Produced via immunoSEQ multiplex PCR; TCRdb's table is partial and in-frame only. Counted here are 130,000 or so clones, under 85% occurring once; the ten biggest clones make up around 4%. Germline V CDR1 and CDR2: MDHEN, SYDVKM. Trimming removed 8 bases from V and 14 bases from J; junction bases left unmatched: 11. The CDR3 consists of 12 residues. This clonotype was obtained from a male donor in good health and CMV-seropositive. This chain connects TRBV28 to TRBJ1-4; 7 positions match TRBD1. Sequences were obtained from PBMCs. The CDR3 DNA is TGTGCCAGCGCTAACCCGGGACAGATTCTGTTTTTT. Encoded protein: CASANPGQILFF.